These T cell receptor beta chains were read from a single sample in a study of blood T cell repertoires in COVID-19. Using immunoSEQ multiplex PCR, the repertoire was profiled, and TCRdb retains in-frame clones only, with some absent. The repertoire holds roughly 57,000 clones, with about nine tenths as singletons. Sequenced sample: peripheral blood. All receptors derive from a man at least 80 years old with acute or convalescent COVID-19. The CDR3 runs from the conserved cysteine through the conserved F or W. The D gene is left open where the match is weak. Clone size appears in some rows only: once, few, many, or a class for an expanded clone.

j_gene | d_gene | v_gene | abundance | CDR3nt | CDR3aa
TRBJ1-5 | - | TRBV12-3/TRBV12-4 | - | TGTGCCAGCACCCGGACAGGCAATCAGCCCCAGCATTTT | CASTRTGNQPQHF
TRBJ1-2 | - | TRBV6-5 | - | TGTGCCGCGCGTGGGAGGAGAGGGGGGGCCTATGGCTACACCTTC | CAARGRRGGAYGYTF
TRBJ2-2 | TRBD1 | TRBV6-2/TRBV6-3 | - | TGTGCCAGCAGTCGGACAGGGTCCGGGGAGCTGTTTTTT | CASSRTGSGELFF
TRBJ1-1 | TRBD1 | TRBV7-9 | once | TGTGCCAGCAGCTTAGCAAGGGACAGTGAAGCTTTCTTT | CASSLARDSEAFF
TRBJ1-1 | TRBD1 | TRBV5-1 | - | TGCGCCAGCAGCTCCGGACAGGGGTGGACTGAAGCTTTCTTT | CASSSGQGWTEAFF
TRBJ2-2 | TRBD1 | TRBV24-1 | - | TGTGCCACCAGTACAGGGGGGCCCACGGGCACCGGGGAGCTGTTTTTT | CATSTGGPTGTGELFF
TRBJ1-2 | - | TRBV6-5 | - | TGTGCCAGCAGCCCGGACAGACAACTCTATGGCTACACCTTC | CASSPDRQLYGYTF
TRBJ1-1 | TRBD1 | TRBV6-5 | - | TGTGCCAGCAGTACGGGACAGGGGCGACAAGGGGCTTTCTTT | CASSTGQGRQGAFF
TRBJ1-1 | TRBD1 | TRBV5-1 | once | TGCGCCAGCAGCTTGGAATGGTTCCCGGGACAGCTCAACACTGAAGCTTTCTTT | CASSLEWFPGQLNTEAFF
TRBJ1-2 | - | TRBV7-8 | - | TGTGCCAGCAGCTCCACAGGTGGCTATGGCTACACCTTC | CASSSTGGYGYTF
TRBJ1-2 | - | TRBV29-1 | - | TGCAGCGCCCCTTGGGCGGGAGGGGTAGAGGGCTACACCTTC | CSAPWAGGVEGYTF
TRBJ2-7 | TRBD2 | TRBV5-1 | - | TGCGCCAGCAGCTTGGCCTCGGGACTACCCTACGAGCAGTACTTC | CASSLASGLPYEQYF
TRBJ1-4 | - | TRBV5-1 | - | TGCGCCAGCAGCAAGGAAGGCGGCGGGTCCCTAGGCATCACTAATGAAAAACTGTTTTTT | CASSKEGGGSLGITNEKLFF
TRBJ1-2 | - | TRBV5-7 | few | TGTGCCAGCAATCTACAGGGCTATGGCTACACCTTC | CASNLQGYGYTF
TRBJ2-3 | TRBD2 | TRBV5-1 | - | TGCGCCAGCAGCTTGGAGCTAGCGGGGGGGCCAGATACGCAGTATTTT | CASSLELAGGPDTQYF
TRBJ1-2 | - | TRBV15 | once | TGTGCCACCAGCAGAGATCACGGAGGATATGGCTACACCTTC | CATSRDHGGYGYTF
TRBJ2-5 | TRBD2 | TRBV24-1 | - | TGTGCCACCAGTGAGTATAGCGGGGGCCGGGCAGAGACCCAGTACTTC | CATSEYSGGRAETQYF
TRBJ2-1 | TRBD1 | TRBV7-9 | - | TGTGCCAGCAGCCCCTTGGGACAGTCGAATGAGCAGTTCTTC | CASSPLGQSNEQFF
TRBJ2-2 | - | TRBV5-4 | - | TGTGCCAGCAGCTTACAGAACACCGGGGAGCTGTTTTTT | CASSLQNTGELFF
TRBJ1-5 | TRBD1 | TRBV6-2/TRBV6-3 | - | TGTGCCAGCAGCGACAGGGTCTATCAGCCCCAGCATTTT | CASSDRVYQPQHF
TRBJ2-6 | - | TRBV7-2 | - | TGTGCCAGCAGTTCTGTTCGGGTTACTGGGGCCAACGTCCTGACTTTC | CASSSVRVTGANVLTF
TRBJ1-4 | - | TRBV5-1 | - | TGCGCCAGCAGCTTGAGCCCCCCAGGGGCTAGTAATGAAAAACTGTTTTTT | CASSLSPPGASNEKLFF
TRBJ2-3 | - | TRBV6-4 | - | TGTGCCAGCAGTGCAGGACTACCCACAGATACGCAGTATTTT | CASSAGLPTDTQYF